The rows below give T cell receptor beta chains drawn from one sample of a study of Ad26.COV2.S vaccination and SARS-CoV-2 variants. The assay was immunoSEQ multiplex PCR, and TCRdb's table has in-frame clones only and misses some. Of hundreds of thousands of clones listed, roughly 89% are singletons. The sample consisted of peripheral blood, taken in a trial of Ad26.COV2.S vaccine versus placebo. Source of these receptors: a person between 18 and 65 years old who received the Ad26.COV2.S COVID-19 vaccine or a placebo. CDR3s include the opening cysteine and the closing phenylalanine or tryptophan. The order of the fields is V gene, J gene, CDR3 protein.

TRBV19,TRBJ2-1,CASTPRSSYNEQFF
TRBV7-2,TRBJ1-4,CASSSQGAREKLFF
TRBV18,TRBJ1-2,CASSREWDRPSGYTF
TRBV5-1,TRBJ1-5,CASSLEGGINQPQHF
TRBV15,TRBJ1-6,CATSRVASYYNSPLHF
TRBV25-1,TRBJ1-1,CATTGFGGTEAFF
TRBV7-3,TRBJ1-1,CASSERPGERAFF
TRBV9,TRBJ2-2,CASSVQGRDTGELFF
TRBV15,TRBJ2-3,CATSRGTDTQYF
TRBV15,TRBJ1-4,CATSRGESATNEKLFF
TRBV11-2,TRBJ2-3,CASSLSTYTDTQYF
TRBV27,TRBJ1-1,CASRSAQMNTEAFF